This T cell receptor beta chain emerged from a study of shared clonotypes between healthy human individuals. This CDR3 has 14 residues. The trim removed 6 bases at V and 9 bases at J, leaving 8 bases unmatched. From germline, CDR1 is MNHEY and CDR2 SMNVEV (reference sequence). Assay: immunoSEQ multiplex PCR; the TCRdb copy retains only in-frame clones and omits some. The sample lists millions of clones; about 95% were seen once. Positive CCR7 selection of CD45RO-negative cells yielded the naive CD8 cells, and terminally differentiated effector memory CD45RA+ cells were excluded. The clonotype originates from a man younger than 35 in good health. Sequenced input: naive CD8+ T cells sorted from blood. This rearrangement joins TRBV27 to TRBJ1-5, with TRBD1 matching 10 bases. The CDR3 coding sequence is TGTGCCAGCAGCCAGGGACAGGGGTATGGGCCCCAGCATTTT. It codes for CASSQGQGYGPQHF.